This entry features one T cell receptor beta chain sequence. These data originate in a study of blood T cell repertoires in COVID-19. About the research overall: Spain, Italy and the United States supplied samples that represented acute and convalescent COVID-19. From T cells, B-cell-depleted T cells, or PBMCs came the material, which was cDNA or gDNA.

V gave up 3 bases and J gave up 1 base; unmatched junction bases: 1. Germline CDR1 is SGHAT and CDR2 is FQNNGV. This CDR3 is built from 15 residues. In the original processing: For nucleated cells, counts were estimated from reference gene primer amplification. The repertoire was sequenced with immunoSEQ multiplex PCR; TCRdb's copy has only in-frame clones and lacks some. V and J calls and clone size follow that table, whereas D and trimming were derived from the DNA. The table has about 190,000 clones, 78% seen once. The sample consisted of peripheral blood. V usage is TRBV11-2 and J usage is TRBJ2-1; 9 nucleotides align to TRBD2. The clonotype originates from a woman older than 75 with active or convalescent COVID-19. The CDR3 spells CASSLTSGSYNEQFF. CDR3 coding DNA: TGTGCCAGCAGCTTGACTAGCGGTTCCTACAATGAGCAGTTCTTC.